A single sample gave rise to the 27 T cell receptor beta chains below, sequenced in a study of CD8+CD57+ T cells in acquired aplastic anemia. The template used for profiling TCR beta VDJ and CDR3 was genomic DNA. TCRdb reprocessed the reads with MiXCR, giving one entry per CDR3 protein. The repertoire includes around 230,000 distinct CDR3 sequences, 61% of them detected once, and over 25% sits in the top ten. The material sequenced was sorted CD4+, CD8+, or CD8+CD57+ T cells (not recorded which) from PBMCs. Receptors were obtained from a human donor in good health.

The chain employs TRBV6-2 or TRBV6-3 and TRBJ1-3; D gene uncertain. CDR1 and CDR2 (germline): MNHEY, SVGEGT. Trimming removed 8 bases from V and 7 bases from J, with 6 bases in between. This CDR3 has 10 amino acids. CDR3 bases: TGTGCCAGCGTTAGGAACACCATATATTTT. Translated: CASVRNTIYF.

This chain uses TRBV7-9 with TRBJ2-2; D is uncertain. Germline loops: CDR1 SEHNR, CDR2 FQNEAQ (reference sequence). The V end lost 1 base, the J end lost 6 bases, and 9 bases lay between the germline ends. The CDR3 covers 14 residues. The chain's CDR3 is CASSLERSAGELFF. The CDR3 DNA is TGTGCCAGCAGCTTAGAACGTTCTGCCGGGGAGCTGTTTTTT.

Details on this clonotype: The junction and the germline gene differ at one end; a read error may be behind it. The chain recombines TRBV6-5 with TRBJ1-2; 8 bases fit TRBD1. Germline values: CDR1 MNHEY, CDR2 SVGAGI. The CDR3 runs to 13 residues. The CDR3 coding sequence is TGTGCCAGCAGTCGGGACAGGAGCTATAGCTACACCTTC. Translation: CASSRDRSYSYTF.

CDR3 in amino acids: CSARPGAGETQYF. The CDR3 nucleotides are TGCAGTGCTAGACCGGGGGCAGGGGAGACCCAGTACTTC. The chain carries TRBV20-1 and TRBJ2-5, with D tentatively TRBD1 or TRBD2 (6 bases each). V lost 2 bases and J lost 5, with 12 bases in between. CDR3 size: 13 residues. Germline V gene data show CDR1 as DFQATT and CDR2 as SNEGSKA (reference sequence).

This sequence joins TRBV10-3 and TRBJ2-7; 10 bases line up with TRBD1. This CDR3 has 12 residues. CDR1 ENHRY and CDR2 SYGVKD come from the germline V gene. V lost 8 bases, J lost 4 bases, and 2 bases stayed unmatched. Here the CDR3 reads CAIEDRGYEQYF. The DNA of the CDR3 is TGTGCCATCGAGGACAGGGGGTACGAGCAGTACTTC.

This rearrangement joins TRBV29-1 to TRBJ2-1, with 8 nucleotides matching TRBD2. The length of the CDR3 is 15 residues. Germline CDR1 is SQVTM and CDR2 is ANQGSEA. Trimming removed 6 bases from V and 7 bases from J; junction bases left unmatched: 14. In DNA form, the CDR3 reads TGCAGCGTCCAAAGCGGGAGTTCTGGGTGGAATGAGCAGTTCTTC. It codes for CSVQSGSSGWNEQFF.

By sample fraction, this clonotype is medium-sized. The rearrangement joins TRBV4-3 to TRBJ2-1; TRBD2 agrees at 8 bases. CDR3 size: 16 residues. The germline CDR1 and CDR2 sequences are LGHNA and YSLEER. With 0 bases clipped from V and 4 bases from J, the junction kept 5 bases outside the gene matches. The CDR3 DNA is TGCGCCAGCAGCCAAGAAGTAGCGGGGAATTACAATGAGCAGTTCTTC. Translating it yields CASSQEVAGNYNEQFF.

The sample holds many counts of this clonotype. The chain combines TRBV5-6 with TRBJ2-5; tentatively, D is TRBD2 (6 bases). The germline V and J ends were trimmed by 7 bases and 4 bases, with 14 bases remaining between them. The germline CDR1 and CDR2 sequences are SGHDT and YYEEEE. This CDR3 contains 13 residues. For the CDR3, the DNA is TGTGCCAGCCACGGGGAGGCGCCAGAGACCCAGTACTTC. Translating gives CASHGEAPETQYF.

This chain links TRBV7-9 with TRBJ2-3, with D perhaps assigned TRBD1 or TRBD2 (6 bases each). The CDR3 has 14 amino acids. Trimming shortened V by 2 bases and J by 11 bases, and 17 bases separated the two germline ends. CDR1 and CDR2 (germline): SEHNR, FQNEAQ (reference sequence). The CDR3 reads CASSLRGADNEQYF. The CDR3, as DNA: TGTGCCAGCAGCTTAAGGGGGGCGGACAATGAGCAGTATTTT.

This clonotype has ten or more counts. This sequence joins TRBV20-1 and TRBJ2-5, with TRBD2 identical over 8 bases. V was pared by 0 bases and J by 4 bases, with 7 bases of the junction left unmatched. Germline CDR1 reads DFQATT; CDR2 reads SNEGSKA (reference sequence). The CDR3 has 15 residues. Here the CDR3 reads CSARDVAGMSETQYF. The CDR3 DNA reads TGCAGTGCTAGAGATGTAGCGGGAATGTCAGAGACCCAGTACTTC.

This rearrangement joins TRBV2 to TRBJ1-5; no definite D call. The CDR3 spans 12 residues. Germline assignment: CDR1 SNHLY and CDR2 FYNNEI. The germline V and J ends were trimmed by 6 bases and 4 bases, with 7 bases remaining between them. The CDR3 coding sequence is TGTGCCAGCAGCGACGTTAATCAGCCCCAGCATTTT. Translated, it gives CASSDVNQPQHF. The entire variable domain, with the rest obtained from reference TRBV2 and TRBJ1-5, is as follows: EPEVTQTPSHQVTQMGQEVILRCVPISNHLYFYWYRQILGQKVEFLVSFYNNEISEKSEIFDDQFSVERPDGSNFTLKIRSTKLEDSAMYFCASSDVNQPQHFGDGTRLSIL.

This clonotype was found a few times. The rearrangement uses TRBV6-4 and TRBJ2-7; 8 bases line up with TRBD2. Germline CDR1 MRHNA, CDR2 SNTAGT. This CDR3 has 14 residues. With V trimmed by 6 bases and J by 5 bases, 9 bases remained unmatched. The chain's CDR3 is CASSLSSGRHEQYF. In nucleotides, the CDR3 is TGTGCCAGCAGCTTATCCAGCGGGAGACACGAGCAGTACTTC.

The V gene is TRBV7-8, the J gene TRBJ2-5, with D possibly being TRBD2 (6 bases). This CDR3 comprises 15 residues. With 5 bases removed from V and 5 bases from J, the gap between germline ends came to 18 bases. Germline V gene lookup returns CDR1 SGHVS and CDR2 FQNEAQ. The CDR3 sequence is CASSAYGGLGETQYF. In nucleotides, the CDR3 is TGTGCCAGCAGCGCTTACGGGGGATTAGGGGAGACCCAGTACTTC.

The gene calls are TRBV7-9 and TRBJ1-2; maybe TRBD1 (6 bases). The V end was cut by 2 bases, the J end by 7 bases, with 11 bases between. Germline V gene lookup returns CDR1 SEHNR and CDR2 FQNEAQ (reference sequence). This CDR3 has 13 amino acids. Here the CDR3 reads CASSLNGGRGYTF. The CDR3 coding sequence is TGTGCCAGCAGCTTAAATGGGGGCCGTGGCTACACCTTC.

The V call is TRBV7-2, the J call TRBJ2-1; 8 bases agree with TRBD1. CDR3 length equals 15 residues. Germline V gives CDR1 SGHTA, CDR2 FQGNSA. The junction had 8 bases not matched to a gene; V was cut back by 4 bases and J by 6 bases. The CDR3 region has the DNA TGTGCCAGCAGCTCGGACAGGGCGAACTGCAATGAGCAGTTCTTC. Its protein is CASSSDRANCNEQFF.

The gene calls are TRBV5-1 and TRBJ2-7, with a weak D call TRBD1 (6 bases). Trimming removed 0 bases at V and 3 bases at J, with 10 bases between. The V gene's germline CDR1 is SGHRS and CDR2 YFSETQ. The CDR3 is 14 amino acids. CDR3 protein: CASSLESDSYEQYF. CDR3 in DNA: TGCGCCAGCAGCTTGGAATCGGACAGCTACGAGCAGTACTTC.

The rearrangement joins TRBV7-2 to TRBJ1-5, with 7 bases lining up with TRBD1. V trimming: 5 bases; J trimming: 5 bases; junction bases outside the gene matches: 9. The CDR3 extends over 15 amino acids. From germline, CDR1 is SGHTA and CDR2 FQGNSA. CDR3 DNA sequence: TGTGCCAGCAGCCAGGAGACAGGGACGGATCAGCCCCAGCATTTT. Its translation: CASSQETGTDQPQHF.

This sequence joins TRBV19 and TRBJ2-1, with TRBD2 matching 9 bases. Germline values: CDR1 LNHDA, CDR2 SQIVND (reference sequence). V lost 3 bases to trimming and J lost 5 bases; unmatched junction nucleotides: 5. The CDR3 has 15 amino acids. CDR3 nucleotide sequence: TGTGCCAGTAGTATTCGGGGACTAGCTCACAATGAGCAGTTCTTC. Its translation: CASSIRGLAHNEQFF.

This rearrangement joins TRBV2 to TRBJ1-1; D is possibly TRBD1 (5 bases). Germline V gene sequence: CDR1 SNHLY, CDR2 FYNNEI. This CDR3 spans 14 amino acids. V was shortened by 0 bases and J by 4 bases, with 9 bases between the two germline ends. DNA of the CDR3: TGTGCCAGCAGTGAAGCGCGGGGCGGCACTGAAGCTTTCTTT. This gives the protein CASSEARGGTEAFF.

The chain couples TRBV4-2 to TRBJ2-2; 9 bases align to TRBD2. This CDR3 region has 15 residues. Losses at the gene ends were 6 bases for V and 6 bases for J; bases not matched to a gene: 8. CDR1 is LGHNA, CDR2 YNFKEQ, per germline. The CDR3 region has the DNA TGTGCCAGCAGTGCGGCTAGCGGGGACCCCGGGGAGCTGTTTTTT. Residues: CASSAASGDPGELFF.

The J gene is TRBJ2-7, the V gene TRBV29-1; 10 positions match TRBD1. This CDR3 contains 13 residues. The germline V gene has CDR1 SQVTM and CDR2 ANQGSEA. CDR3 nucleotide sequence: TGCATCCTTTCCGGGACAGGGGCCTACGAGCAGTACTTC. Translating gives CILSGTGAYEQYF.

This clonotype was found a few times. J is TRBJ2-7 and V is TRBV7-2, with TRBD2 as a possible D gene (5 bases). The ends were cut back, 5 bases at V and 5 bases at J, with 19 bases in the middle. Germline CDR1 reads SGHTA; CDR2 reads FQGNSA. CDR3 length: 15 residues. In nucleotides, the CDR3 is TGTGCCAGCAGCCCGTCGCGGGTGAGCAGCCACGAGCAGTACTTC. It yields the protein CASSPSRVSSHEQYF.

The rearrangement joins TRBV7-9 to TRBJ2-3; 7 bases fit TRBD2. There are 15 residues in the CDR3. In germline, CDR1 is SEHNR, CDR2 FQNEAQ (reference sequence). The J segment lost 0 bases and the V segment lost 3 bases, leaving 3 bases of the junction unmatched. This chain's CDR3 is CASSLGRGSTDTQYF. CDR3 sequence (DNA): TGTGCCAGCAGCTTGGGGCGGGGGAGCACAGATACGCAGTATTTT.

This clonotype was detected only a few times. CDR3 amino acids: CASSLAGGPANEQFF. In DNA, the CDR3 is TGTGCCAGCAGCTTAGCGGGAGGGCCGGCCAATGAGCAGTTCTTC. V and J are TRBV7-6 and TRBJ2-1, with TRBD2 identical over 7 bases. The CDR3 spans 15 residues. CDR1 is SGHVS and CDR2 is FNYEAQ in the germline V gene. V gave up 0 bases and J gave up 6 bases; unmatched junction bases: 5.

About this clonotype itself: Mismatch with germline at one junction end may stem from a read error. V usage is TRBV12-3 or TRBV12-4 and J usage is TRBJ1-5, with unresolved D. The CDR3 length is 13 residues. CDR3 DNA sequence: TGTGCCGGCAGTTTGACGTCTGGGCAGCCCCAGCATTTT. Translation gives CAGSLTSGQPQHF.

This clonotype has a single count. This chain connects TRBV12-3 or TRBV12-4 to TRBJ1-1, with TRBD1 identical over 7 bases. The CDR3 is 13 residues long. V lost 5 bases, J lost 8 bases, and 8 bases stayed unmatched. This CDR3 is CASSLRRQGEAFF. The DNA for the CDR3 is TGTGCCAGCAGTCTGAGAAGACAGGGCGAAGCTTTCTTT.

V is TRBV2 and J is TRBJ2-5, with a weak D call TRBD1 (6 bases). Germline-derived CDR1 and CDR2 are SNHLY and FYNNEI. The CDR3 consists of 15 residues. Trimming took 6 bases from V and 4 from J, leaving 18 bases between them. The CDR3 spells CASRVRQVLGETQYF. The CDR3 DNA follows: TGTGCCAGCAGAGTACGACAGGTTCTGGGAGAGACCCAGTACTTC.